The 6 T cell receptor beta chains below were found in one sample sequenced in a study of T cells in Graves' hyperthyroidism and ophthalmopathy. Amplification targeted TCR beta CDR3 regions from RNA transcripts. In the first-round RT-PCR of the TCR CDR3, the HTBI primer set was used. TCRdb reanalysed the multiplex PCR reads using MiXCR and keeps one entry per CDR3 protein. The table has about 720,000 distinct CDR3 sequences, roughly 15% seen once; the top ten hold 8.4%. Sequencing was carried out using blood. The source is a man aged 18-30 years with Graves' hyperthyroidism.

There are a few counts of this clonotype. This chain joins TRBV3-1 and TRBJ2-7; TRBD2 matches 9 bases. Germline assignment: CDR1 LGHDT and CDR2 YNNKEL (reference sequence). The length of the CDR3 is 16 residues. Trimming removed 2 bases from V and 0 bases from J; junction bases left unmatched: 5. As DNA, the CDR3 is TGTGCCAGCAGCCAATTTGCGGGAGGGGTCTCCTACGAGCAGTACTTC. This encodes CASSQFAGGVSYEQYF.

CDR3 loop: CSVTFHDSDIQYF. DNA of the CDR3: TGCAGCGTCACCTTCCACGACAGCGACATTCAGTACTTC. The chain is built from TRBV29-1 and TRBJ2-4; D is perhaps TRBD1 (5 bases). Germline V lookup: CDR1 SQVTM, CDR2 ANQGSEA. The V end was cut by 6 bases, the J end by 8 bases, with 17 bases between. The CDR3 contains 13 residues.

The rearrangement uses TRBV5-1 and TRBJ2-2, with D perhaps being TRBD1 or TRBD2 (5 bases each). CDR1 is SGHRS and CDR2 is YFSETQ in the germline V gene. V was trimmed by 4 bases and J by 0 bases, leaving 10 bases between them. The CDR3 spans 15 residues. The CDR3 nucleotides read TGCGCCAGCAGCGTGGGGACCGCGAACACCGGGGAGCTGTTTTTT. Its translation: CASSVGTANTGELFF.

This clonotype was detected a few times. The chain has TRBV4-2 and TRBJ2-1, with 9 bases identical to TRBD2. The junction had 6 bases not matched to a gene; V was cut back by 2 bases and J by 7 bases. This CDR3 is 15 amino acids long. Germline V gene lookup returns CDR1 LGHNA and CDR2 YNFKEQ. The CDR3 region is CASSQFPSGMNEQFF. The CDR3 bases are TGTGCCAGCAGCCAATTCCCTAGCGGGATGAATGAGCAGTTCTTC.

The V and J genes are TRBV5-4 and TRBJ2-2; D unresolved. V was clipped by 2 bases and J by 7 bases, with 9 bases between them. This CDR3 contains 13 residues. From germline, CDR1 is SGHNT and CDR2 YYREEE (reference sequence). CDR3: CASSLQLVGELFF. The CDR3 region has the DNA TGTGCCAGCAGCTTACAGCTGGTCGGGGAGCTGTTTTTT.

The table lists this clonotype with many counts. The rearrangement links TRBV28 to TRBJ1-2, with TRBD1 identical over 7 bases. V gave up 8 bases and J gave up 2 bases; unmatched junction bases: 8. The germline CDR1 and CDR2 sequences are MDHEN and SYDVKM. CDR3 length: 14 residues. The CDR3: CASHSQGRNYGYTF. The CDR3 DNA is TGTGCCAGCCACTCACAGGGGAGAAACTATGGCTACACCTTC.